The present T cell receptor (beta chain) was sequenced within a study of regulatory T cells in long-lasting Graves disease. Study results and caveats: When disease was persistent, TRBV28, TRBJ1-2 and TRBJ2-5 were the favored segments. Among the persistent patients, 2,741 public clonotypes were shared, more than the approximately 970 shared among new patients.

Germline-derived CDR1 and CDR2 are SGHTA and FQGTGA. Trimming took off 2 bases at V and 6 bases at J, with 14 bases between the two ends. The CDR3 is 14 residues long. This clonotype occurred many times. Its target is unknown. Library construction for TCR beta used iRepertoire HTBI primers and Arm-PCR of CDR3 regions. Via MiXCR, TCRdb re-called the multiplex PCR reads, giving one row per CDR3 protein. This repertoire shows roughly 360,000 distinct CDR3 sequences, over 9.5% found once; its top ten account for over 15%. Sample time point: newly diagnosed GD, antithyroid drugs for less than 3 months. With RNA extracted from PBMCs as input, the TCR library was made. Separately, the same data were catalogued under a study of T cells in Graves' hyperthyroidism and ophthalmopathy. As reported in that work: Criteria for exclusion of patients were uncontrolled infection, other autoimmune disease, pregnancy or lactation. Most expanded thyroid clonotypes above 0.001 recurred in blood.

The clonotype was recovered from a woman younger than 30 with Graves disease. This rearrangement joins TRBV7-3 to TRBJ2-7; tentatively, D is TRBD1 (6 bases). The sequenced sample was peripheral blood mononuclear cells (PBMCs), obtained at new diagnosis, from a patient treated with antithyroid drugs. The CDR3 bases are TGTGCCAGCAGCTTATCCCGGGACAACGGCGAGCAGTACTTC. Encoded protein: CASSLSRDNGEQYF.